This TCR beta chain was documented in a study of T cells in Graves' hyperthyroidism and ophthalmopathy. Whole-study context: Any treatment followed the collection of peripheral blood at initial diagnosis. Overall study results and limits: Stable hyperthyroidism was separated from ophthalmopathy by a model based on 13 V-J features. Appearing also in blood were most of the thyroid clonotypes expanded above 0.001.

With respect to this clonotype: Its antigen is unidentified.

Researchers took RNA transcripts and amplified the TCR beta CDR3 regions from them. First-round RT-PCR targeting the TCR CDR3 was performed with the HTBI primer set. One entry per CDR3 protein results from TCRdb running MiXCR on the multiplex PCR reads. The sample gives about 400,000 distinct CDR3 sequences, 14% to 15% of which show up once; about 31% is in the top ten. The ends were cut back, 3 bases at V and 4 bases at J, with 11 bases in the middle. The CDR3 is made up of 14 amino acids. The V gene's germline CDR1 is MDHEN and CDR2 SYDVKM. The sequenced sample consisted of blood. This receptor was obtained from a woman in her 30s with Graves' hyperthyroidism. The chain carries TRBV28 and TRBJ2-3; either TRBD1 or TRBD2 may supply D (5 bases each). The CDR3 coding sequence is TGTGCCAGCAGTTTGGTGCAGGGACCAGATACGCAGTATTTT. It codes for CASSLVQGPDTQYF.